This T cell receptor (beta chain) was profiled in a study of CD8+ T cells in alopecia areata. Looked up from germline, CDR1 is SQVTM and CDR2 is ANQGSEA. This CDR3 spans 11 amino acids. V was cut by 4 bases and J by 3 bases, with 5 bases left in between. Extraction and reverse transcription of RNA yielded cDNA as the sequencing template. Sequencing used immunoSEQ multiplex PCR; TCRdb keeps in-frame clones, though not all of them. The sample holds a few hundred thousand clones, roughly 56% seen once. Treatment here: oral pan-JAK inhibitor, 5-10 mg twice daily. The sequence came from a human donor with alopecia areata. This rearrangement joins TRBV29-1 to TRBJ2-3; D is unresolved. This specimen was CD4+ T cells sorted from blood, taken at week 4, from a patient treated with tofacitinib. The CDR3 DNA sequence: TGCAGCGTTGGTAAGACAGATACGCAGTATTTT. The encoded protein is CSVGKTDTQYF.